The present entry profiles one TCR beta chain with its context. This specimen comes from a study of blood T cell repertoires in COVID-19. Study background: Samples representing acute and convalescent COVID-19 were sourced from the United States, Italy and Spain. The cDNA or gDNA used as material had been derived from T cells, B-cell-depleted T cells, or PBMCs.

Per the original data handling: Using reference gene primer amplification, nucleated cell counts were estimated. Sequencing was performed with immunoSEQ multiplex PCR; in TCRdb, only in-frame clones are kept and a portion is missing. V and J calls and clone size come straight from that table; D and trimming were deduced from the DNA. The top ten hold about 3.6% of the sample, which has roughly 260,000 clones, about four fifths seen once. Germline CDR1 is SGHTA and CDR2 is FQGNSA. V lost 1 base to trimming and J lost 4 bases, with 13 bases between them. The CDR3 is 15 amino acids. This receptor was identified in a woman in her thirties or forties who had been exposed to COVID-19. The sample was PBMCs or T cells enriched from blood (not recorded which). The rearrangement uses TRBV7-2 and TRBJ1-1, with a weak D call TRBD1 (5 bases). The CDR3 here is CASSLVLGPATEAFF. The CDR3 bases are TGTGCCAGCAGCTTAGTCTTGGGGCCAGCCACTGAAGCTTTCTTT.